Below, 15 T cell receptor beta chains from the same sample are listed, as sequenced in a study of shared T cell receptors in the human thymus. Clones were sequenced by immunoSEQ multiplex PCR, and TCRdb holds only the in-frame ones, with some missing. The sample shows 720,000 or so clones, over 75% of them seen only once. The same sample was also used in a study of human thymus T cells.

The sequenced material came from thymocytes. The receptors were sampled from a girl under three years old with a congenital heart defect.

The chain is built from TRBV10-3 and TRBJ1-2; 8 bases agree with TRBD1. With V trimmed by 2 bases and J by 0 bases, 11 bases remained unmatched. The CDR3 consists of 18 residues. Per germline, CDR1 ENHRY and CDR2 SYGVKD. Here the CDR3 DNA reads TGTGCCATCAGTGAGGAAGAACAGGGGGAGTACTCTAACTATGGCTACACCTTC. Translating it yields CAISEEEQGEYSNYGYTF.

V gene TRBV5-1 combines with J gene TRBJ1-4; 8 nucleotides line up with TRBD1. The CDR3 runs to 15 residues. V was clipped by 3 bases and J by 5 bases; unmatched bases: 6. Per germline, CDR1 SGHRS and CDR2 YFSETQ. The CDR3 spells CASSCQDRDNEKLFF. Written as DNA, the CDR3 is TGCGCCAGCAGCTGCCAGGACAGGGACAATGAAAAACTGTTTTTT.

The chain uses TRBV19 and TRBJ1-2, with D perhaps TRBD1 (6 bases). The CDR3 covers 14 residues. Trimming left V 7 bases short and J 5 bases short, with 17 bases between. The V gene's germline CDR1 is LNHDA and CDR2 SQIVND (reference sequence). The CDR3 spells CASTPRGEGYGYTF. CDR3 in DNA: TGTGCCAGTACCCCCAGGGGAGAGGGATATGGCTACACCTTC.

CDR3 loop: CASSFVAGTYTGELFF. Written as DNA, the CDR3 is TGTGCCAGCAGCTTCGTAGCGGGGACCTACACCGGGGAGCTGTTTTTT. The rearrangement uses TRBV7-9 and TRBJ2-2; 8 bases map to TRBD2. The V gene's germline CDR1 is SEHNR and CDR2 FQNEAQ (reference sequence). With V trimmed by 3 bases and J by 3 bases, 6 bases remained unmatched. This CDR3 has 16 amino acids. Drawing the rest from reference TRBV7-9 and TRBJ2-2, the complete variable domain is DTGVSQNPRHKITKRGQNVTFRCDPISEHNRLYWYRQTLGQGPEFLTYFQNEAQLEKSRLLSDRFSAERPKGSFSTLEIQRTEQGDSAMYLCASSFVAGTYTGELFFGEGSRLTVL.

This chain connects TRBV6-5 to TRBJ2-7; D is unclear. The V and J ends lost 4 bases and 7 bases respectively, with 8 bases between them. The CDR3 contains 11 residues. Germline V lookup: CDR1 MNHEY, CDR2 SVGAGI. CDR3 bases: TGTGCCAGCAGTTCCACGGTAGAGCAGTACTTC. It specifies CASSSTVEQYF.

The CDR3 DNA follows: TGTGCCAGCAGTAAAAATTCGGACAGAGACTATGGCTACACCTTC. It translates to CASSKNSDRDYGYTF. The rearrangement uses TRBV28 and TRBJ1-2, with a tentative D call TRBD1 (6 bases). Trimming shortened V by 5 bases and J by 3 bases, and 16 bases separated the two germline ends. Per the germline V gene, CDR1 is MDHEN and CDR2 is SYDVKM. The CDR3 contains 15 residues.

The V and J genes are TRBV14 and TRBJ2-7, with D perhaps matching TRBD2 (6 bases). The germline V and J ends were trimmed by 5 bases and 6 bases, with 17 bases remaining between them. The CDR3 covers 14 residues. CDR1 is SGHDN and CDR2 is FVKESK in the germline V gene. This CDR3 is CASSALTRGREQYF. CDR3 sequence (DNA): TGTGCCAGCAGCGCACTGACTAGGGGTCGCGAGCAGTACTTC.

V and J are TRBV7-2 and TRBJ2-2, with D possibly matching TRBD1 (6 bases). The V gene's germline CDR1 is SGHTA and CDR2 FQGNSA. The CDR3 extends over 16 amino acids. Trimming removed 6 bases from V and 7 bases from J, with 21 bases in between. The CDR3 DNA sequence: TGTGCCAGCAGTCCGGCCAGCCCAGGGGCGGGCGGGGAGCTGTTTTTT. Translation gives CASSPASPGAGGELFF.

This CDR3 is CASSSGLAYTDTQYF. The CDR3 DNA reads as TGTGCCAGCAGTTCTGGGCTAGCGTACACAGATACGCAGTATTTT. The chain recombines TRBV6-5 with TRBJ2-3; a weak D match, TRBD2 (6 bases). V lost 4 bases to trimming and J lost 2 bases, with 13 bases between them. Germline V gives CDR1 MNHEY, CDR2 SVGAGI. This CDR3 is built from 15 residues.

The chain links TRBV25-1 to TRBJ1-3; D ambiguous. CDR1 is MGHDK and CDR2 is SYGVNS in the germline V gene. The CDR3 contains 16 residues. Trimming took off 6 bases at V and 2 bases at J, with 17 bases between the two ends. In DNA form, the CDR3 reads TGTGCCAGCAGGTCCCTCTGGGAGGGTACTGGAAACACCATATATTTT. Its protein product is CASRSLWEGTGNTIYF.

The V call is TRBV7-2, the J call TRBJ1-6, with D perhaps TRBD1 (5 bases). Per the germline V gene, CDR1 is SGHTA and CDR2 is FQGNSA. V lost 0 bases and J 5 bases, leaving 14 bases between the germline ends. The CDR3 extends over 17 amino acids. The DNA for the CDR3 is TGTGCCAGCAGCTTAGCTTCTTGGGGCAGGGATAATTCACCCCTCCACTTT. Translating gives CASSLASWGRDNSPLHF.

This sequence joins TRBV27 and TRBJ2-7; 9 bases line up with TRBD1. Germline V gene data show CDR1 as MNHEY and CDR2 as SMNVEV (reference sequence). V gave up 2 bases and J gave up 2 bases; unmatched junction bases: 4. CDR3 length equals 15 residues. The CDR3, as DNA: TGTGCCAGCAGTTTACAGCGGGACAGGGCCTACGAGCAGTACTTC. This gives the protein CASSLQRDRAYEQYF.

J is TRBJ2-5 and V is TRBV5-1, with 7 bases fitting TRBD1. This CDR3 spans 14 amino acids. The germline CDR1 and CDR2 sequences are SGHRS and YFSETQ. V trimming: 4 bases; J trimming: 1 base; junction bases outside the gene matches: 4. This CDR3 is CASSPGQTQETQYF. The CDR3, as DNA: TGCGCCAGCAGCCCGGGACAGACCCAAGAGACCCAGTACTTC.

The rearrangement uses TRBV5-1 and TRBJ1-1, with 10 bases lining up with TRBD1. CDR3 length: 17 amino acids. V lost 4 bases and J lost 6; bases outside the gene matches: 15. Germline CDR1 SGHRS, CDR2 YFSETQ. This CDR3 reads CASSPRTGGVRFAEAFF. The CDR3 coding sequence is TGCGCCAGCAGCCCTAGGACAGGGGGTGTTCGTTTCGCTGAAGCTTTCTTT. Full variable domain (outside the CDR3, taken from reference TRBV5-1 and TRBJ1-1): KAGVTQTPRYLIKTRGQQVTLSCSPISGHRSVSWYQQTPGQGLQFLFEYFSETQRNKGNFPGRFSGRQFSNSRSEMNVSTLELGDSALYLCASSPRTGGVRFAEAFFGQGTRLTVV.

The genes are TRBV18 and TRBJ2-1, with 7 nucleotides matching TRBD1. The CDR3 has 15 residues. The J segment lost 3 bases and the V segment lost 3 bases, leaving 5 bases of the junction unmatched. Germline lookup yields CDR1 KGHSH and CDR2 LQKENI. The CDR3 here is CASSPQGTDYNEQFF. In DNA, the CDR3 is TGTGCCAGCTCACCTCAAGGGACAGACTACAATGAGCAGTTCTTC.